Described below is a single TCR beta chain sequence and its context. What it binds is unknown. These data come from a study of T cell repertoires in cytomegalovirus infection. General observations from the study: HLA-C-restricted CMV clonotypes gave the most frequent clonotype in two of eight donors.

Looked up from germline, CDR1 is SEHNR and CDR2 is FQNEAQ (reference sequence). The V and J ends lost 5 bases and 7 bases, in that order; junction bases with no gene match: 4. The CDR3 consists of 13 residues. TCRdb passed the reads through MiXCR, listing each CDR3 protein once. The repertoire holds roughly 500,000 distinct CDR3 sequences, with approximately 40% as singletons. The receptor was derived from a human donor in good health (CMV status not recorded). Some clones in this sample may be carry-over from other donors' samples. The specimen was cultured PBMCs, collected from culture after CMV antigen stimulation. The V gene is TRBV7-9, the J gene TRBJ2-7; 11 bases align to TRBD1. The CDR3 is CASSPGQGGEQYF. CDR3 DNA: TGTGCCAGCAGCCCGGGACAGGGGGGTGAGCAGTACTTC.